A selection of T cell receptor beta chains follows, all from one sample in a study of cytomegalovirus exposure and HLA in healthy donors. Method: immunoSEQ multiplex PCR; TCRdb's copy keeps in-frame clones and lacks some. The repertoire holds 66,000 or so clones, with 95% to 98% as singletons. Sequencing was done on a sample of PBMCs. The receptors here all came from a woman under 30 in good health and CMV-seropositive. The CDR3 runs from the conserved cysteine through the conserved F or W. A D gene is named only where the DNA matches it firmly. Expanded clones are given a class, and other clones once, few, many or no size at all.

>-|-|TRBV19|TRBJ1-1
TGTGCCAGTAGTTGGGGACAACCCTATCAGGGGACTGAAGCTTTCTTT
CASSWGQPYQGTEAFF
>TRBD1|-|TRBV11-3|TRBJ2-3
TGTGCCAGCAGCCTACAGGGGCGGGTTGCAGATACGCAGTATTTT
CASSLQGRVADTQYF
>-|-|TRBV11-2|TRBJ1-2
TGTGCCAGCAGCCCATCGACAGCACCTAACTATGGCTACACCTTC
CASSPSTAPNYGYTF
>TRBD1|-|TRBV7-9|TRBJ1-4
TGTGCCAGCAGCAGGACAGGTGCAACTAATGAAAAACTGTTTTTT
CASSRTGATNEKLFF
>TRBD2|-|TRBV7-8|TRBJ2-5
TGTGCCAGCAGCTTTCGGCGGGGGGACCAAGAGACCCAGTACTTC
CASSFRRGDQETQYF
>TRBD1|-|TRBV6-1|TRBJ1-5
TGTGCCAGCAGCCCCACAGGGGGCTCAAATCAGCCCCAGCATTTT
CASSPTGGSNQPQHF
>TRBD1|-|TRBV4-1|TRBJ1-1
TGCGCCAGCAGCCTAAAAGAGACAGGGACCGAAGCTTTCTTT
CASSLKETGTEAFF
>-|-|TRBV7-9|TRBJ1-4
TGTGCCAGCAGCTCTCACAGGGAAACTAATGAAAAACTGTTTTTT
CASSSHRETNEKLFF
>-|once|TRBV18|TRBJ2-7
TGTGCCAGCTCACCAGACGGGACCTACGAGCAGTACTTC
CASSPDGTYEQYF
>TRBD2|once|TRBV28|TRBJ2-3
TGTGCCAGCAGTTTTAGCGGGGGGCTCGCAGATACGCAGTATTTT
CASSFSGGLADTQYF
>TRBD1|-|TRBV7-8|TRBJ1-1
TGTGCCAGCAGCTTAGACAAGGGGGCGAAGACTGAAGCTTTCTTT
CASSLDKGAKTEAFF
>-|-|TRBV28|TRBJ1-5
TGTGCCAGCAGTCAAACAGGGAATCGCGGTCAGCCCCAGCATTTT
CASSQTGNRGQPQHF
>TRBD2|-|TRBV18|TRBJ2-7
TGTGCCAGCTCACCACCGGGCGGGAGAGGCCTCTACGAGCAGTACTTC
CASSPPGGRGLYEQYF
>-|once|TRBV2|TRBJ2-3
TGTGCCAGCAGTGGGACATCCTCTAGCACAGATACGCAGTATTTT
CASSGTSSSTDTQYF
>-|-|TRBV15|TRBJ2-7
TGTGCCACCAGCAGAGAGGCTTCGGGGGACTACGAGCAGTACTTC
CATSREASGDYEQYF
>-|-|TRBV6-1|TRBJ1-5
TGTGCCAGCAGTGAAGTCCTGAATCAGCCCCAGCATTTT
CASSEVLNQPQHF
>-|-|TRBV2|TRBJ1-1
TGTGCCAGCGGGCGGAACACTGAAGCTTTCTTT
CASGRNTEAFF
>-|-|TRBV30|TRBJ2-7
TGTGCCTGGAGAGCCCAGGGCGGGGTACGGCTCGAGCAGTACTTC
CAWRAQGGVRLEQYF
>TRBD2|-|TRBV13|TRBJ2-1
TGTGCCAGCAGCTTTTTAACGGGAGGGTCAGGGAATGAGCAGTTCTTC
CASSFLTGGSGNEQFF
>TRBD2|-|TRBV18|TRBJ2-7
TGTGCCAGCTCAGACGGGACTAGCGGTGCCTACGAGCAGTACTTC
CASSDGTSGAYEQYF
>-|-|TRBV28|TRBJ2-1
TGTGCCAGCAGTTTGGGCCTTGGCCGACCGTTCTTC
CASSLGLGRPFF
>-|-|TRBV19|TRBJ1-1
TGTGCCAGTAGTGGACAGATAAACACTGAAGCTTTCTTT
CASSGQINTEAFF
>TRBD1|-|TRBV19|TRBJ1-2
TGTGCCAGCACCTTACAGGGGGGACGGAACGATTATGGCTACACCTTC
CASTLQGGRNDYGYTF
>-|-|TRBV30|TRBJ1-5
TGTGCCTGGAGTGTACAGGGTCAGCCCCAGCATTTT
CAWSVQGQPQHF
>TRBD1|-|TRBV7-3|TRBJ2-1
TGTGCCAGCTCGACGGGGACAGGCAATGAGCAGTTCTTC
CASSTGTGNEQFF
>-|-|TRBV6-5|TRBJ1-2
TGTGCCAGCAGTTATGGCAGGGCTCTATATGGCTACACCTTC
CASSYGRALYGYTF
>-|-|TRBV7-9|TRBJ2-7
TGTGCCAGCAGCTTAGGTCGCGGCGAATTAAGGTACGAGCAGTACTTC
CASSLGRGELRYEQYF
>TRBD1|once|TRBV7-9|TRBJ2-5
TGTGCCAGCGGAACGACAGGGGAAGAGACCCAGTACTTC
CASGTTGEETQYF
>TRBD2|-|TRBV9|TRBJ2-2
TGTGCCAGCAGTCACCCCCGCCTTACGGGAGGAGGCACCGGGGAGCTGTTTTTT
CASSHPRLTGGGTGELFF
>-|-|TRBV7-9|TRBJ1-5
TGTGCCAGCAGCTTAGTCGCCGTGGAGGGGAATCAGCCCCAGCATTTT
CASSLVAVEGNQPQHF
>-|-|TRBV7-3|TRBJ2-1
TGTGCCAGCAGCTTAAAAAGCCCAGGGGCGCGGGGGAATGAGCAGTTCTTC
CASSLKSPGARGNEQFF
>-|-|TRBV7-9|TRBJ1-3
TGTGCCAGCAGGACAAACTCTGGAAACACCATATATTTT
CASRTNSGNTIYF
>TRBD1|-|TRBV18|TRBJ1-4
TGTGCCAGCCAAGACAGGGGCGTGGATGAAAAACTGTTTTTT
CASQDRGVDEKLFF
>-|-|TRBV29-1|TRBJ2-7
TGCAGCGTTGAGTCTAGCCCCTACGAGCAGTACTTC
CSVESSPYEQYF
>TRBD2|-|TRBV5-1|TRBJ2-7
TGCGCCAGCAGCTTGAGACTAGCCTCCTACGAGCAGTACTTC
CASSLRLASYEQYF
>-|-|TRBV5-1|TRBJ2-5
TGCGCCAGCCGGACGGGAGCCCAAGAGACCCAGTACTTC
CASRTGAQETQYF
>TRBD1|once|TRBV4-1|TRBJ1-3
TGCGCCAGCAGCCTCACAGGGGTCTTCTCTGGAAACACCATATATTTT
CASSLTGVFSGNTIYF
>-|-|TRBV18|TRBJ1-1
TGTGCCAGCTCCCCACTTACCGATCGGACACCGAACACTGAAGCTTTCTTT
CASSPLTDRTPNTEAFF
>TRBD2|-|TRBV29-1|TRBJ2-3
TGCAGCGTCGTTGTTGGACTAGCTGATACGGCAGATACGCAGTATTTT
CSVVVGLADTADTQYF
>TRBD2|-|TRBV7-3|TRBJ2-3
TGTGCCAGCAGCTTAAGACCCCCGGCTAGCGGGAGCGCAGATACGCAGTATTTT
CASSLRPPASGSADTQYF
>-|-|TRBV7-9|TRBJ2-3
TGTGCCAGCAGCTCTATGGCGGACTCAGATACGCAGTATTTT
CASSSMADSDTQYF
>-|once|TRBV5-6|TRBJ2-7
TGTGCCAGCAGCTTTAGTTTACCCTACGAGCAGTACTTC
CASSFSLPYEQYF
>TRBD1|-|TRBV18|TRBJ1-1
TGTGCCAGCTCGCCGGGGACAGTAACTGAAGCTTTCTTT
CASSPGTVTEAFF
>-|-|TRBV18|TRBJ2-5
TGTGCCAGCTCACCCCTAACAGGATCGGAGACCCAGTACTTC
CASSPLTGSETQYF
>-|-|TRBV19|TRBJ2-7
TGTGCCAGTAGTATCCAAGGAGACCGAGCCTACGAGCAGTACTTC
CASSIQGDRAYEQYF
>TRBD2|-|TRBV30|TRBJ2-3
TGTGCCTGGAGTGTATTAGCGGGAGCAAGTGCAGATACGCAGTATTTT
CAWSVLAGASADTQYF
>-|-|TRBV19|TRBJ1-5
TGTGCCAGTAGTACGGGGGGGGTTGGTCAGCCCCAGCATTTT
CASSTGGVGQPQHF
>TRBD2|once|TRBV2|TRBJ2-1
TGTGCCAGCAGCGGACTAGCGGATGAGCAGTTCTTC
CASSGLADEQFF
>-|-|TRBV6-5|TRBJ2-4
TGTGCCAGCAGGACACCCCCAAACATTCAGTACTTC
CASRTPPNIQYF
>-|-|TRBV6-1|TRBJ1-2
TGTGCCAGCAGTGAGGACAGTATTTATGGCTACACCTTC
CASSEDSIYGYTF
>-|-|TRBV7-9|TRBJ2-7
TGTGCCAGCAGCTCTAGCGTCCAGGCCTGGGACTACGAGCAGTACTTC
CASSSSVQAWDYEQYF
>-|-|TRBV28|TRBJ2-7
TGTGCCAGCAGTTTAAGGGGGGAGCAGTACTTC
CASSLRGEQYF
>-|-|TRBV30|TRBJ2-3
TGTGCCTGGAGGTGGCGGGAAACAGATACGCAGTATTTT
CAWRWRETDTQYF
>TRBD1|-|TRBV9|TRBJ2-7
TGTGCCAGCAGCGCCTATCGGACAGGGAAGGTCGAGCAGTACTTC
CASSAYRTGKVEQYF
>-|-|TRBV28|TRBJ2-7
TGTGCCAGCAGTTTAGGGGGGGCCCACCCCTACGAGCAGTACTTC
CASSLGGAHPYEQYF